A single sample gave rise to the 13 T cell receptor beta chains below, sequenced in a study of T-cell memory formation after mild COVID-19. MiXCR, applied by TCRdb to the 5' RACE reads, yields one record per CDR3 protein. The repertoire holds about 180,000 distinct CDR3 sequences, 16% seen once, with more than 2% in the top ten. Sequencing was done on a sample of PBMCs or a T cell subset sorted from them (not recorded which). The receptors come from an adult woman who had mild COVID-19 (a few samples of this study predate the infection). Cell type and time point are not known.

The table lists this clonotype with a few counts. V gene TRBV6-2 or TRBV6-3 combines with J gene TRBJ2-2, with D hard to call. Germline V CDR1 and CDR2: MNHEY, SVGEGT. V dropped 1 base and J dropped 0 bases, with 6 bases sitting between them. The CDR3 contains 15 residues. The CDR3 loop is CASSYFGSNTGELFF. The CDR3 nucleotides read TGTGCCAGCAGTTACTTCGGCTCGAACACCGGGGAGCTGTTTTTT.

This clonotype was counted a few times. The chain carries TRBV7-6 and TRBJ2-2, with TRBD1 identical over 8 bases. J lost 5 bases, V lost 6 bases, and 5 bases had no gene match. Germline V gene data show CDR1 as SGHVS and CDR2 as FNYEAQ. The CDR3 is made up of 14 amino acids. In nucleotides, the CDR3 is TGTGCCAGCAGGGGAACAGGGGGTACCGGGGAGCTGTTTTTT. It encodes CASRGTGGTGELFF.

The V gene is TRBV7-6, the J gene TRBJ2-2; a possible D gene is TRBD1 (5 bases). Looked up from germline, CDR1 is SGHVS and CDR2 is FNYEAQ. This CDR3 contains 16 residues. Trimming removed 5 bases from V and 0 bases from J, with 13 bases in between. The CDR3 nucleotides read TGTGCCAGCAGCCGACGTCAGGGATCGAACACCGGGGAGCTGTTTTTT. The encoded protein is CASSRRQGSNTGELFF.

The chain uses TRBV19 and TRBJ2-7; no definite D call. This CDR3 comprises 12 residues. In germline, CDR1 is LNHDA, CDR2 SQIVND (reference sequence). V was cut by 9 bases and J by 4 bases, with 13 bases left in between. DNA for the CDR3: TGTGCCAGCAAGGGTCGGGCGTACGAGCAGTACTTC. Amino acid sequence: CASKGRAYEQYF.

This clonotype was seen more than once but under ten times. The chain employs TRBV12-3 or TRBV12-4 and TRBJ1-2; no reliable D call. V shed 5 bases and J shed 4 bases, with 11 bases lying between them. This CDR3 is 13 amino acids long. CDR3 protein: CASSPRPPYGYTF. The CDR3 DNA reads TGTGCCAGCAGTCCCAGGCCCCCCTATGGCTACACCTTC.

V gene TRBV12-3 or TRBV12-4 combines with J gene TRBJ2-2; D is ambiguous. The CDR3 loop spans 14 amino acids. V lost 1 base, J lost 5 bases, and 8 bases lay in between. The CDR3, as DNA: TGTGCCAGCAGTTTAGGGCTGACAACCGGGGAGCTGTTTTTT. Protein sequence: CASSLGLTTGELFF.

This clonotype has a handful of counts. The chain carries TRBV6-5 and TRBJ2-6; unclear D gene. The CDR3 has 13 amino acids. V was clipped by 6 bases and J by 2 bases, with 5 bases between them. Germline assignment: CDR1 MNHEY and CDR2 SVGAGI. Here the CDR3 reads CASRLPGANVLTF. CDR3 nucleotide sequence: TGTGCCAGCAGGCTGCCTGGGGCCAACGTCCTGACTTTC.

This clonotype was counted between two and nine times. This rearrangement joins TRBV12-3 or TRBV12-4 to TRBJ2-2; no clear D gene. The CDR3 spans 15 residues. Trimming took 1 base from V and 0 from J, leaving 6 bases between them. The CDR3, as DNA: TGTGCCAGCAGTTTAGGCGGACCGAACACCGGGGAGCTGTTTTTT. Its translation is CASSLGGPNTGELFF.

The CDR3 DNA sequence: TGTGCCAGCTCACCAGAGGATACGCAGTATTTT. Protein: CASSPEDTQYF. The V and J genes are TRBV18 and TRBJ2-3; D gene ambiguous. The CDR3 has 11 residues. The V gene's germline CDR1 is KGHSH and CDR2 LQKENI. V lost 2 bases and J 6 bases, leaving 3 bases between the germline ends. Variable domain in full (rest from reference TRBV18 and TRBJ2-3): NAGVMQNPRHLVRRRGQEARLRCSPMKGHSHVYWYRQLPEEGLKFMVYLQKENIIDESGMPKERFSAEFPKEGPSILRIQQVVRGDSAAYFCASSPEDTQYFGPGTRLTVL.

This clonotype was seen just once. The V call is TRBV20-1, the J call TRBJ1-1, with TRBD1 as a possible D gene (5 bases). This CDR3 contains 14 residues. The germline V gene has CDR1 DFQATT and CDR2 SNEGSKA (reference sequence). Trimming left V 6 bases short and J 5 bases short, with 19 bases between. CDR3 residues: CSAPNIKGITEAFF. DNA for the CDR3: TGCAGTGCCCCTAACATCAAGGGGATTACTGAAGCTTTCTTT.

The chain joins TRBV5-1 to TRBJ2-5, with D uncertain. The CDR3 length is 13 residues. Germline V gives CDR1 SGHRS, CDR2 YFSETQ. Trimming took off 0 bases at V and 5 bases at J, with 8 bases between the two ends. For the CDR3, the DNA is TGCGCCAGCAGCTTGGGGGCCGGGGAGACCCAGTACTTC. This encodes CASSLGAGETQYF. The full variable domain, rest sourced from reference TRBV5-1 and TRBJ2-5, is KAGVTQTPRYLIKTRGQQVTLSCSPISGHRSVSWYQQTPGQGLQFLFEYFSETQRNKGNFPGRFSGRQFSNSRSEMNVSTLELGDSALYLCASSLGAGETQYFGPGTRLLVL.

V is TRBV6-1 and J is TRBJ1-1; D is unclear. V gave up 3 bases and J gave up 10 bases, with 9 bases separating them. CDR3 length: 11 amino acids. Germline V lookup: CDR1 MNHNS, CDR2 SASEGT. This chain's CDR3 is CASSEGSSAFF. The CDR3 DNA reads TGTGCCAGCAGTGAGGGCAGTTCAGCTTTCTTT.

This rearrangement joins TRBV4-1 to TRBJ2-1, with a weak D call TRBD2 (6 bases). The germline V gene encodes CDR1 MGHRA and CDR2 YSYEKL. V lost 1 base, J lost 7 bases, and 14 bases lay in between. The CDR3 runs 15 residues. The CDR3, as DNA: TGCGCCAGCAGCCAAGGGCGGGGCAGCTGGAATGAGCAGTTCTTC. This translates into CASSQGRGSWNEQFF.